This T cell receptor beta chain was sequenced for a study of shared clonotypes between healthy human individuals. Study-wide background: The cohort had two women and three men, ages 18 to 49. Overall study findings and caveats: Clonotype sharing among donors was expected to depend on sequencing depth.

Over several immunoSEQ plates, each subset's genomic DNA was distributed in even portions. Some clones are missing from TCRdb's copy, which holds only in-frame ones; the method was immunoSEQ multiplex PCR. The table shows approximately 2,300,000 clones, with 92% occurring only once. For this clone: Its antigen is unidentified.

The CDR3 spans 16 residues. V gave up 5 bases and J gave up 8 bases, with 21 bases separating them. In germline, CDR1 is SGHDN, CDR2 FVKESK. V and J are TRBV14 and TRBJ1-4; D possibly corresponds to TRBD1 (5 bases). The clonotype was recovered from a man aged 18 to 29 in good health. Some clones in this sample may be carry-over from other donors' samples. Sequencing was performed on naive CD4+ T cells from PBMCs. Subset described: CD45RA+ positively selected. The CDR3 is CASSDPGAQVEEKLFF. The DNA for the CDR3 is TGTGCCAGCAGCGACCCCGGGGCCCAGGTGGAGGAAAAACTGTTTTTT.